This T cell receptor beta chain was captured in a study of blood T cell repertoires in COVID-19 (dated by TCRdb to the early 2020s). Concerning the study at large: Samples covering the acute and convalescent phases of COVID-19 were provided by collaborators in the United States, Italy and Spain. The material from the prospective study consisted of cDNA or gDNA derived from T cells, B-cell-depleted T cells, or PBMCs. Where HLA class I and class II types were available, the types were taken from metadata supplied by the sample provider, not from assay-based typing. The repertoires were released in a freely available public database meant as a resource for research on the immune response to SARS-CoV-2. The samples were drawn from the first 160 participants of the ongoing ImmuneRACE study and from some 1,300 subjects provided by 6 global collaborators. Sample metadata almost always included a de-identified subject ID, COVID-19 status, age in years and sex. The dataset comprised deeply sampled blood TCRbeta repertoires from subjects exposed to, actively infected with, or recovered from COVID-19. Overall study outcomes, separate from this receptor: The quantity of clinical and demographic metadata differed by source and by participant and was supplied without curation.

The immunoSEQ Assay, a bias-controlled multiplex PCR, was used to amplify TCRbeta CDR3 regions from genomic DNA. Per the original workflow: Within the assay, amplification of reference gene primers was used to estimate how many nucleated cells each sample contained. To quantify the absolute abundance of each unique TCRbeta CDR3 rearrangement, sequence reads were collapsed and filtered. For each sample, productive Simpson clonality was calculated as the square root of Simpson's diversity index over productive rearrangements. Sourced from immuneACCESS, this table was stored by TCRdb with only in-frame sequences that have V and J called. A share of the clones is absent; for the studies checked, an unresolved V gene accounts for under half, and the remainder has no known explanation. The V and J calls and clone size are taken from that table; D and trimming were inferred from the DNA. The sample table lists 20,000 to 25,000 clones, about nine tenths of them with a count of one. The top ten clonotypes cover roughly 3.8% of the sample.

Each collaborating institution followed its own protocols to collect whole blood in K2EDTA tubes. For TCRbeta analysis, collaborator samples were shipped as frozen whole blood, as isolated PBMCs, or as DNA extracted from either sample type. From the cysteine up to the phenylalanine, the CDR3 has a length of 17 residues. Of all the DNA, just the CDR3 is kept, 51 bases in frame from base 1. V is clipped by 5 bases and J by 0 bases, and the sequence between their germline boundaries is 17 bases long. CDR1 and CDR2 are drawn from the germline V gene: SGHVS, FQNEAQ. This clone has a single count. Which antigen it targets is not known. Base qualities are not at hand, and no much larger clone is one base apart.

Recombination linked TRBV7-8 to TRBJ1-5; a weak D assignment points to TRBD1 (5 bases agree). Input material: peripheral blood. The TCR comes from a man in his fifties with active COVID-19. The CDR3 corresponds to CASSPGLRAHSNQPQHF. The nucleotides read TGTGCCAGCAGCCCAGGGCTCAGGGCCCATAGCAATCAGCCCCAGCATTTT.